This T cell receptor beta chain came from a study of T-cell reconstitution after alpha-beta-depleted transplantation in children (dated by TCRdb to the mid-2010s). Background on the whole study: Using TCR repertoire profiling, the study quantitatively followed how T-cell immune reconstitution unfolded in children after TCRalphabeta/CD19-depleted allogeneic hematopoietic cell transplantation.

The sample holds many counts of this clonotype. Its antigen is unknown. No base quality values were provided; no much bigger clone lies one nucleotide off. The library was produced with PCR. Sequencing was performed on an Illumina HiSeq 2500. TCR library preparation used molecular barcoding, with unique molecular identifiers applied to normalize quantification of the TCRbeta repertoire. TCRdb ran its own pipeline on the public reads, namely fastp trimming at Q25 and MiXCR clone calling, and kept in-frame beta chains. Entries that share a CDR3 protein sequence are merged under the most common genes and DNA. A total of around 340,000 distinct CDR3 sequences appear in this sample, approximately 12% of them only once. The ten largest clonotypes hold 4% to 5.5% of the sample. V drops 7 bases and J drops 0 bases, leaving 10 bases in between. The CDR3 covers 14 residues, taking in both the cysteine and the phenylalanine. Left in the record is the CDR3 DNA by itself, 42 bases read in frame from the first base.

The sequences come from PBMCs, collected from the stem cell graft. This receptor was taken from a human donor who donated a stem cell graft to a child with Fanconi anemia. The chain uses TRBV6-7 and TRBJ2-1; no confident D gene assignment can be made. TRBV6-7 is an ORF for which the function is uncertain. The DNA sequence reads TGTGCCAGCATAACACCCGGCTCCTACAATGAGCAGTTCTTC. This codes for CASITPGSYNEQFF.